The T cell receptor beta chain described here comes from a study of T-cell reconstitution after alpha-beta-depleted transplantation in children. This sample's TCRbeta library carried unique molecular identifier barcodes. Each CDR3 protein gets one entry after TCRdb re-called the PCR reads with MiXCR. The sample includes 490,000 or so distinct CDR3 sequences, 9.5% to 15% of them seen just once. In germline, CDR1 is SEHNR, CDR2 FQNEAQ (reference sequence). The V and J ends lost 4 bases and 4 bases respectively, with 9 bases between them. The CDR3 is made up of 13 amino acids. This clonotype was counted a few times.

The chain recombines TRBV7-9 with TRBJ2-3; D ambiguous. The clonotype was recovered from a human donor who donated a stem cell graft to a child with combined immunodeficiency. The sequencing here drew on PBMCs from the stem cell graft donor, taken from the stem cell graft. CDR3 in amino acids: CASSSAAPDTQYF. The DNA of the CDR3 is TGTGCCAGCAGCTCCGCGGCTCCAGATACGCAGTATTTT.